One and the same sample provided the 8 T cell receptor beta chains below, sequenced in a study of a mutant IDH1 vaccine in newly diagnosed glioma (dated by TCRdb to the early 2020s). The sample's time point label, decoded: week 11, during vaccination. Every vaccine dose consisted of 300 ug of a 20-mer mutant IDH1 peptide in Montanide, administered subcutaneously together with topical imiquimod. No antigen has been assigned to these receptors. The library was built by means of the immunoSEQ multiplex PCR assay. Sourced from immuneACCESS, this table was stored by TCRdb with only in-frame sequences that have V and J called. A share of the clones is absent; for the studies checked, an unresolved V gene accounts for under half, and the remainder has no known explanation. For this sample there are some 64,000 clones; 80% appear just once. The ten largest clones add up to over 4.5% of the sample. Sample: PBMCs, taken from a glioma patient whose treatment included an IDH1 peptide vaccine. Receptor source: a man aged 50-60 years with glioma.

This clone has a single count. The chain couples TRBV7-9 to TRBJ2-4; D is unclear. This CDR3 is 14 amino acids long. Germline V gives CDR1 SEHNR, CDR2 FQNEAQ (reference sequence). Trimming removed 2 bases from V and 4 bases from J, with 9 bases in between. Here the CDR3 reads CASSLSGGKNIQYF. As DNA, the CDR3 is TGTGCCAGCAGCTTATCGGGCGGAAAAAACATTCAGTACTTC. The variable domain in full, completed from reference TRBV7-9 and TRBJ2-4, reads DTGVSQNPRHKITKRGQNVTFRCDPISEHNRLYWYRQTLGQGPEFLTYFQNEAQLEKSRLLSDRFSAERPKGSFSTLEIQRTEQGDSAMYLCASSLSGGKNIQYFGAGTRLSVL.

The genes are TRBV11-2 and TRBJ2-7; 9 nucleotides align to TRBD2. With 1 base clipped from V and 2 bases from J, the junction kept 3 bases outside the gene matches. CDR1 and CDR2 (germline): SGHAT, FQNNGV. The CDR3 loop spans 15 amino acids. CDR3 sequence: CASSLVSGSAYEQYF. In DNA form, the CDR3 reads TGTGCCAGCAGCTTAGTTAGCGGGAGTGCCTACGAGCAGTACTTC. Supplemented by reference TRBV11-2 and TRBJ2-7, the full variable domain reads EAGVAQSPRYKIIEKRQSVAFWCNPISGHATLYWYQQILGQGPKLLIQFQNNGVVDDSQLPKDRFSAERLKGVDSTLKIQPAKLEDSAVYLCASSLVSGSAYEQYFGPGTRLTVT.

This clone occurred once. The chain employs TRBV15 and TRBJ1-4, with D unclear. The V end was cut by 0 bases, the J end by 7 bases, with 9 bases between. The germline gives CDR1 LNHNV, CDR2 YYDKDF (reference sequence). The CDR3 spans 14 residues. The CDR3: CATSRDPATEKLFF. As DNA, the CDR3 is TGTGCCACCAGCAGAGATCCAGCTACTGAAAAACTGTTTTTT.

This clone has only one observation. The chain combines TRBV15 with TRBJ1-4; D might be TRBD1 (5 bases). CDR1 and CDR2 from the germline V gene are LNHNV and YYDKDF (reference sequence). There are 13 residues in the CDR3. V lost 3 bases and J 7 bases, leaving 9 bases between the germline ends. The CDR3 region is CATSRGLGEKLFF. CDR3 DNA: TGTGCCACCAGCAGGGGGCTCGGTGAAAAACTGTTTTTT.

The genes are TRBV7-2 and TRBJ2-7; 8 bases map to TRBD2. V shed 4 bases and J 9 bases; nucleotides not matched to a gene: 8. The CDR3 consists of 13 residues. CDR1 is SGHTA and CDR2 is FQGNSA in the germline V gene. This CDR3 reads CASSSSGGWGQYF. The CDR3 DNA reads as TGTGCCAGCAGCTCCAGCGGGGGTTGGGGGCAGTACTTC.

The chain combines TRBV27 with TRBJ2-5; a weak D match, TRBD1 (6 bases). The CDR3 is 11 amino acids. V was cut by 5 bases and J by 8 bases, with 9 bases left in between. CDR1 is MNHEY and CDR2 is SMNVEV in the germline V gene (reference sequence). CDR3 coding DNA: TGTGCCAGCAGTCAACAGGGTACCCAGTACTTC. It is translated as CASSQQGTQYF.

This clone was recorded a few times. V usage is TRBV15 and J usage is TRBJ1-1, with unresolved D. There are 13 residues in the CDR3. Germline V CDR1 and CDR2: LNHNV, YYDKDF (reference sequence). The ends were cut back, 0 bases at V and 0 bases at J, with 2 bases in the middle. The DNA for the CDR3 is TGTGCCACCAGCAGAGATGTGAACACTGAAGCTTTCTTT. Translation: CATSRDVNTEAFF. Drawing the rest from reference TRBV15 and TRBJ1-1, the complete variable domain is DAMVIQNPRYQVTQFGKPVTLSCSQTLNHNVMYWYQQKSSQAPKLLFHYYDKDFNNEADTPDNFQSRRPNTSFCFLDIRSPGLGDTAMYLCATSRDVNTEAFFGQGTRLTVV.

The chain joins TRBV27 to TRBJ2-7, with a tentative D call TRBD1 (6 bases). V shed 8 bases and J shed 1 base, with 18 bases lying between them. The CDR3 spans 15 residues. Germline values: CDR1 MNHEY, CDR2 SMNVEV (reference sequence). The CDR3 region has the DNA TGTGCCAGCCGTCTGGGGGCGAGGGCGTCCTACGAGCAGTACTTC. Translated, it gives CASRLGARASYEQYF.